These 3 T cell receptor beta chains share one sample of origin, sequenced in a study of shared clonotypes between healthy human individuals. Produced via immunoSEQ multiplex PCR; TCRdb's table is partial and in-frame only. The sample contains about 1 million clones, roughly 80% of which appear only once. Sequences were obtained from memory CD4+ T cells sorted from blood. Subset denoted: CD45RA-negative fraction. The receptors come from a man aged 18-30 years in good health.

V gene TRBV15 combines with J gene TRBJ1-4; D is uncertain. CDR1 and CDR2 from the germline V gene are LNHNV and YYDKDF (reference sequence). V lost 2 bases and J 11 bases, leaving 18 bases between the germline ends. The CDR3 spans 15 residues. The CDR3: CATSRSGSQAIKLFF. CDR3 bases: TGTGCCACCAGCAGATCGGGGAGTCAGGCGATCAAACTGTTTTTT.

V is TRBV6-5 and J is TRBJ2-1; 10 bases are shared with TRBD1. Germline-derived CDR1 and CDR2 are MNHEY and SVGAGI. The CDR3 sequence is 13 residues long. The V segment lost 6 bases and the J segment 8 bases; nucleotides outside the gene matches: 4. CDR3 in DNA: TGTGCCAGCAGGGGACAGGGGAATGATGAGCAGTTCTTC. It translates to CASRGQGNDEQFF.

The V and J genes are TRBV19 and TRBJ2-7, with 8 bases lining up with TRBD2. The CDR3 has 16 residues. CDR1 LNHDA and CDR2 SQIVND come from the germline V gene (reference sequence). The J segment lost 6 bases and the V segment lost 3 bases, leaving 13 bases of the junction unmatched. The CDR3 here is CASSIRALAGPGEQYF. Here the CDR3 DNA reads TGTGCCAGTAGTATCAGAGCGTTAGCGGGACCGGGCGAGCAGTACTTC.